This passage covers 12 T cell receptor beta chains from one sample sequenced in a study of cytomegalovirus exposure and HLA in healthy donors. 60 Vbeta and 13 Jbeta primers were used in PCR. Assay used: immunoSEQ multiplex PCR; TCRdb lists only in-frame clones, some missing. In the table there are 150,000 to 200,000 clones, roughly 88% of which are singletons. Sequenced input: PBMCs. All receptors come from a young man in good health and CMV-seropositive.

The CDR3 bases are TGTGCCAGCTCACCACCGAGCGGGGTTAGGTATAGCAATCAGCCCCAGCATTTT. Translation gives CASSPPSGVRYSNQPQHF. The chain carries TRBV18 and TRBJ1-5; the D is unclear. CDR1 and CDR2 (germline): KGHSH, LQKENI. The CDR3 spans 18 residues. Trimming took off 0 bases at V and 0 bases at J, with 15 bases between the two ends. The entire variable domain, with the rest obtained from reference TRBV18 and TRBJ1-5, is as follows: NAGVMQNPRHLVRRRGQEARLRCSPMKGHSHVYWYRQLPEEGLKFMVYLQKENIIDESGMPKERFSAEFPKEGPSILRIQQVVRGDSAAYFCASSPPSGVRYSNQPQHFGDGTRLSIL.

This clone was observed once. This CDR3 reads CASSVASGGGETQYF. The CDR3 bases are TGTGCCAGCAGCGTAGCTAGCGGTGGAGGAGAGACCCAGTACTTC. The J gene is TRBJ2-5, the V gene TRBV9, with 7 bases identical to TRBD2. This CDR3 is 15 amino acids long. With V trimmed by 0 bases and J by 4 bases, 6 bases remained unmatched. Germline CDR1 is SGDLS and CDR2 is YYNGEE.

This clone has just a few counts. The rearrangement joins TRBV4-1 to TRBJ1-1, with a tentative D call TRBD1 (5 bases). The CDR3 has 13 residues. Germline V gene sequence: CDR1 MGHRA, CDR2 YSYEKL. V lost 4 bases, J lost 4 bases, and 10 bases lay in between. The CDR3: CASSLSTVTEAFF. CDR3 sequence (DNA): TGCGCCAGCAGCCTTTCGACAGTCACTGAAGCTTTCTTT.

CDR3 in amino acids: CASSLGAGEQFF. The CDR3 DNA reads TGCGCCAGCAGCTTGGGGGCCGGCGAGCAGTTCTTC. The chain has TRBV5-1 and TRBJ2-1, with D unclear. Between the trimmed V and J ends, which lost 0 bases and 10 bases, there was a span of 8 bases. This CDR3 has 12 residues. Germline CDR1 reads SGHRS; CDR2 reads YFSETQ.

This chain links TRBV2 with TRBJ2-7; tentative D call: TRBD1 (5 bases). The CDR3 sequence is 15 residues long. The V gene's germline CDR1 is SNHLY and CDR2 FYNNEI. The V gene lost 4 bases and the J gene lost 0 bases, with 13 bases spanning the gap. The CDR3, as DNA: TGTGCCAGCAGTGGGGGCAGTGGAAGCTCCTACGAGCAGTACTTC. This gives the protein CASSGGSGSSYEQYF.

J is TRBJ2-5 and V is TRBV27, with 8 nucleotides matching TRBD1. The germline V gene encodes CDR1 MNHEY and CDR2 SMNVEV (reference sequence). The junction had 9 bases not matched to a gene; V was cut back by 4 bases and J by 5 bases. The CDR3 is 15 amino acids. CDR3 region: CASSSPDRASETQYF. The CDR3 DNA sequence: TGTGCCAGCAGTTCTCCGGACAGGGCATCGGAGACCCAGTACTTC.

This chain joins TRBV2 and TRBJ2-3; maybe TRBD1 (6 bases). Trimming removed 2 bases from V and 0 bases from J, with 15 bases in between. The CDR3 has 17 residues. The germline V gene has CDR1 SNHLY and CDR2 FYNNEI. The CDR3 DNA sequence: TGTGCCAGCAGTGAAACACCAACAGGGTTCAGCACAGATACGCAGTATTTT. This sequence encodes CASSETPTGFSTDTQYF.

The sample holds a few counts of this clone. The rearrangement uses TRBV7-9 and TRBJ2-7; 7 nucleotides agree with TRBD1. The germline V gene has CDR1 SEHNR and CDR2 FQNEAQ (reference sequence). J gave up 6 bases and V 5 bases, and 10 bases lay outside the gene matches. This CDR3 region has 14 residues. This CDR3 reads CASSPRDRAFEQYF. As DNA, the CDR3 is TGTGCCAGCAGCCCCCGGGACAGAGCCTTCGAGCAGTACTTC.

For this clone: One end of the junction does not line up with germline, which may come from a read error. The chain combines TRBV7-9 with TRBJ2-5, with D possibly matching TRBD2 (5 bases). Per the germline V gene, CDR1 is SEHNR and CDR2 is FQNEAQ (reference sequence). The CDR3 has 12 amino acids. The CDR3 region has the DNA TGTTCCAGCAGCGCGGGCGGGGAGACCCAGTACTTC. This codes for CSSSAGGETQYF.

The genes are TRBV19 and TRBJ2-7; no clear D. V was cut by 2 bases and J by 0 bases, with 5 bases left in between. The CDR3 is 13 residues long. The germline CDR1 and CDR2 sequences are LNHDA and SQIVND (reference sequence). CDR3 coding DNA: TGTGCCAGTAGTATACAGTCCTCCTACGAGCAGTACTTC. It yields the protein CASSIQSSYEQYF.

V and J are TRBV29-1 and TRBJ1-1; the D gene is possibly TRBD1 (6 bases). This CDR3 contains 13 residues. Trimming stripped 5 bases from V and 0 bases from J, with 10 bases between. Per the germline V gene, CDR1 is SQVTM and CDR2 is ANQGSEA. CDR3 protein: CSVQQGLNTEAFF. DNA of the CDR3: TGCAGCGTTCAACAGGGCCTGAACACTGAAGCTTTCTTT.

V usage is TRBV5-6 and J usage is TRBJ1-6; a weak D match, TRBD1 (5 bases). The V and J ends lost 2 bases and 9 bases respectively, with 15 bases between them. Germline-derived CDR1 and CDR2 are SGHDT and YYEEEE. The CDR3 totals 15 residues. The CDR3: CASSFGTGQGSPLHF. In nucleotides, the CDR3 is TGTGCCAGCAGCTTTGGAACAGGTCAGGGTTCACCCCTCCACTTT.